This T cell receptor beta chain stems from a study of CD8+CD57+ T cells in acquired aplastic anemia. Investigators profiled TCR beta VDJ and CDR3 from genomic DNA template. TCRdb re-called the reads through MiXCR, storing one row per CDR3 protein. This sample has some 130,000 distinct CDR3 sequences, with about 48% found just once. The CDR3 spans 14 residues. Germline V gene lookup returns CDR1 SEHNR and CDR2 FQNEAQ (reference sequence). This clonotype was detected many times. The junction departs from the called germline gene at one end, perhaps through a read error. The chain employs TRBV7-9 and TRBJ1-3; D remains ambiguous. Specimen: sorted CD4+, CD8+, or CD8+CD57+ T cells (not recorded which) from PBMCs. The receptor's source is a human donor in good health, serving as a control. The CDR3 DNA sequence: TGTGCCAGCAGTTTAGGCGGCTCTGGAAACACCATATATTTT. It translates to CASSLGGSGNTIYF.